The present entry profiles one TCR beta chain with its context. The antigen is not known. The record originates from a study of T cell responses to AZD1222 COVID-19 vaccine. Study-level information: Second doses were pooled across both intervals (about 4 or about 12 weeks).

Clones were read by immunoSEQ multiplex PCR, and TCRdb kept only the in-frame ones, dropping some. The sample records under 140,000 clones, about four fifths being singletons. General study points: The study reported that nearly half of spike-specific TCRs target unmutated variant regions. Only a handful of AZD1222 recipients, roughly six in all, had baseline seropositivity.

This clonotype was obtained from an adult in good health. The sample in question was peripheral blood, obtained on day 0 of AZD1222 vaccination.

The CDR3 is CASSSIQGPKGAEAFF. CDR3 DNA sequence: TGTGCCAGCAGTTCGATACAGGGTCCCAAGGGGGCTGAAGCTTTCTTT. The chain uses TRBV28 and TRBJ1-1; tentative D call: TRBD1 (6 bases). V shed 4 bases and J shed 6 bases, with 21 bases lying between them. Per the germline V gene, CDR1 is MDHEN and CDR2 is SYDVKM. This CDR3 has 16 amino acids.